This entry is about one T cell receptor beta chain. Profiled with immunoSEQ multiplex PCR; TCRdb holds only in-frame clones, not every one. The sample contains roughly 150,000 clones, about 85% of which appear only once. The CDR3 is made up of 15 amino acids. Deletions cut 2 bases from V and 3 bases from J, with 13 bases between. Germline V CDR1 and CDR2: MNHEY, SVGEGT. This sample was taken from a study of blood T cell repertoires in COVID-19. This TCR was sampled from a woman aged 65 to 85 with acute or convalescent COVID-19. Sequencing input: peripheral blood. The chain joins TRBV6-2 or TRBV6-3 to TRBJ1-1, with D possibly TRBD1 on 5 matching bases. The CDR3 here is CASSYVTGGYTEAFF. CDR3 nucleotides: TGTGCCAGCAGTTACGTCACGGGGGGGTACACTGAAGCTTTCTTT.